These 27 T cell receptor beta chains share one sample of origin, sequenced in a study of OX40 agonist ivuxolimab in advanced cancers. Assay: immunoSEQ multiplex PCR; the TCRdb copy retains only in-frame clones and omits some. This table holds about 81,000 clones, approximately 94% found once. The sample in question was CD4+ or CD8+ T cells sorted from blood, obtained in a trial of the OX40 agonist ivuxolimab. All receptors come from an adult with an advanced solid tumor such as melanoma, head and neck, liver or kidney cancer.

The chain couples TRBV7-9 to TRBJ2-7; D gene uncertain. The CDR3 is 12 residues long. Trimming cost V 3 bases and J 2 bases, with 5 bases left between them. Germline V gene sequence: CDR1 SEHNR, CDR2 FQNEAQ (reference sequence). CDR3 DNA sequence: TGTGCCAGCAGCTTTTACCCCTACGAGCAGTACTTC. It yields the protein CASSFYPYEQYF. The full variable domain, its missing parts supplied by reference TRBV7-9 and TRBJ2-7, is DTGVSQNPRHKITKRGQNVTFRCDPISEHNRLYWYRQTLGQGPEFLTYFQNEAQLEKSRLLSDRFSAERPKGSFSTLEIQRTEQGDSAMYLCASSFYPYEQYFGPGTRLTVT.

This sequence joins TRBV18 and TRBJ1-1, with D perhaps TRBD1 (5 bases). CDR1 is KGHSH, CDR2 LQKENI, per germline. CDR3 length: 14 residues. Trimming shortened V by 0 bases and J by 2 bases, and 7 bases separated the two germline ends. CDR3 amino acids: CASSPPRENTEAFF. DNA of the CDR3: TGTGCCAGCTCACCACCCAGGGAAAACACTGAAGCTTTCTTT.

The chain employs TRBV7-6 and TRBJ2-3, with 9 bases fitting TRBD2. The germline gives CDR1 SGHVS, CDR2 FNYEAQ. Trimming cost V 1 base and J 2 bases; bases outside gene matches: 10. This CDR3 has 18 amino acids. DNA for the CDR3: TGTGCCAGCAGCTTAGAGGCTAGCGGGAATGTCTTCACAGATACGCAGTATTTT. Amino acids: CASSLEASGNVFTDTQYF.

CDR3 bases: TGTGCCAGCAGCTTAGGGATTCGCGGGGGCTACGTACGCAATGAGCAGTTCTTC. It yields the protein CASSLGIRGGYVRNEQFF. This chain links TRBV11-2 with TRBJ2-1, with D possibly TRBD2 on 7 matching bases. V was shortened by 1 base and J by 6 bases, with 22 bases between the two germline ends. The CDR3 has 18 amino acids. CDR1 SGHAT and CDR2 FQNNGV come from the germline V gene. The full variable domain, its missing parts supplied by reference TRBV11-2 and TRBJ2-1, is EAGVAQSPRYKIIEKRQSVAFWCNPISGHATLYWYQQILGQGPKLLIQFQNNGVVDDSQLPKDRFSAERLKGVDSTLKIQPAKLEDSAVYLCASSLGIRGGYVRNEQFFGPGTRLTVL.

The genes are TRBV10-1 and TRBJ2-1, with unresolved D. The V gene lost 4 bases and the J gene lost 7 bases, with 8 bases spanning the gap. CDR3 length: 12 residues. Germline assignment: CDR1 WNHNN and CDR2 SYGVQD (reference sequence). The DNA for the CDR3 is TGCGCCAGCAGTGGGCAGGCGAATGAGCAGTTCTTC. It yields the protein CASSGQANEQFF.

A single count supports this clone. CDR3 DNA sequence: TGTGCCAGCAGCGTAAGTGGGACCGGGGAGCTGTTTTTT. It specifies CASSVSGTGELFF. The chain recombines TRBV9 with TRBJ2-2, with no clear D. The CDR3 extends over 13 amino acids. Trimming took off 1 base at V and 5 bases at J, with 6 bases between the two ends. Germline assignment: CDR1 SGDLS and CDR2 YYNGEE.

The V call is TRBV27, the J call TRBJ2-1; 10 bases align to TRBD1. Losses at the gene ends were 7 bases for V and 3 bases for J; bases not matched to a gene: 12. CDR1 is MNHEY, CDR2 SMNVEV, per germline (reference sequence). The CDR3 is made up of 17 amino acids. In nucleotides, the CDR3 is TGTGCCAGCACCCCACTAATGGGACAGGGGAACTACAATGAGCAGTTCTTC. As protein: CASTPLMGQGNYNEQFF.

The chain has TRBV27 and TRBJ1-5, with no clear D. CDR3 length equals 14 residues. From germline, CDR1 is MNHEY and CDR2 SMNVEV (reference sequence). Trimming stripped 8 bases from V and 2 bases from J, with 13 bases between. In DNA, the CDR3 is TGTGCCAGCCGAACCGGGGAGGGCAATCAGCCCCAGCATTTT. Its translation: CASRTGEGNQPQHF.

The V call is TRBV19, the J call TRBJ2-1; no definite D call. V dropped 7 bases and J dropped 4 bases, with 11 bases sitting between them. The germline V gene encodes CDR1 LNHDA and CDR2 SQIVND (reference sequence). This CDR3 region has 13 residues. CDR3 DNA sequence: TGTGCCAGTATAGCCGACACGTACAATGAGCAGTTCTTC. This codes for CASIADTYNEQFF.

The chain employs TRBV9 and TRBJ1-3; no clear D gene. The germline V gene encodes CDR1 SGDLS and CDR2 YYNGEE. The CDR3 extends over 15 amino acids. Trimming removed 0 bases from V and 2 bases from J, with 9 bases in between. In nucleotides, the CDR3 is TGTGCCAGCAGCGTAGAGGGCAGCCCTGGAAACACCATATATTTT. It is translated as CASSVEGSPGNTIYF.

The chain couples TRBV4-3 to TRBJ2-1; 8 bases fit TRBD1. The length of the CDR3 is 17 residues. Germline V gene lookup returns CDR1 LGHNA and CDR2 YSLEER. Trimming took 0 bases from V and 3 from J; bases not matched to a gene: 7. CDR3 sequence: CASSQDPDRVLYNEQFF. The CDR3 DNA is TGCGCCAGCAGCCAAGATCCGGACAGGGTTCTCTACAATGAGCAGTTCTTC.

The rearrangement joins TRBV7-8 to TRBJ1-1, with D unclear. The V and J ends lost 6 bases and 1 base respectively, with 9 bases between them. CDR1 and CDR2 from the germline V gene are SGHVS and FQNEAQ. The CDR3 sequence is 13 residues long. This chain's CDR3 is CASSSKPNTEAFF. The CDR3 DNA sequence: TGTGCCAGCAGTTCTAAACCGAACACTGAAGCTTTCTTT.

The V gene is TRBV4-3, the J gene TRBJ2-7; D is undetermined. CDR3 length equals 14 residues. In germline, CDR1 is LGHNA, CDR2 YSLEER. Deletions cut 0 bases from V and 2 bases from J, with 8 bases between. The CDR3 region is CASSQDSSTYEQYF. In DNA, the CDR3 is TGCGCCAGCAGCCAAGACAGCTCCACCTACGAGCAGTACTTC.

V usage is TRBV28 and J usage is TRBJ1-5; D uncertain. The CDR3 length is 15 residues. CDR1 and CDR2 from the germline V gene are MDHEN and SYDVKM. V lost 7 bases to trimming and J lost 0 bases, with 13 bases between them. This CDR3 reads CASTIRSYSNQPQHF. DNA of the CDR3: TGTGCCAGCACAATCAGGAGTTATAGCAATCAGCCCCAGCATTTT.

The J gene is TRBJ2-7, the V gene TRBV19; no reliable D call. The CDR3 contains 13 residues. The germline gives CDR1 LNHDA, CDR2 SQIVND (reference sequence). With 1 base removed from V and 2 bases from J, the gap between germline ends came to 6 bases. CDR3 protein: CASSIGVPYEQYF. The CDR3 nucleotides read TGTGCCAGTAGTATAGGGGTCCCCTACGAGCAGTACTTC.

The gene calls are TRBV9 and TRBJ1-4; D perhaps matches TRBD1 (5 bases). Trimming removed 0 bases from V and 7 bases from J, with 10 bases in between. Germline CDR1 reads SGDLS; CDR2 reads YYNGEE. This CDR3 is 14 amino acids long. The CDR3 DNA follows: TGTGCCAGCAGCGTAGCCGGGGGAAGTGAAAAACTGTTTTTT. It yields the protein CASSVAGGSEKLFF.

J is TRBJ2-2 and V is TRBV19, with a possible D match to TRBD1 (6 bases). Germline CDR1 is LNHDA and CDR2 is SQIVND (reference sequence). Trimming stripped 10 bases from V and 5 bases from J, with 11 bases between. The CDR3 is made up of 12 amino acids. The CDR3 sequence is CATHRETGELFF. For the CDR3, the DNA is TGTGCCACTCACAGGGAAACCGGGGAGCTGTTTTTT.

The rearrangement uses TRBV25-1 and TRBJ2-3; weak D call: TRBD2 (6 bases). The CDR3 spans 14 residues. V lost 4 bases and J lost 5, with 13 bases in between. The germline CDR1 and CDR2 sequences are MGHDK and SYGVNS. As DNA, the CDR3 is TGTGCCAGCAGTGGGCCCCGGGGAGGAGATACGCAGTATTTT. The encoded protein is CASSGPRGGDTQYF.

This sequence joins TRBV7-9 and TRBJ1-1, with D perhaps matching TRBD1 (5 bases). Trimming took 3 bases from V and 3 from J, leaving 11 bases between them. The CDR3 runs 14 residues. CDR1 and CDR2 from the germline V gene are SEHNR and FQNEAQ (reference sequence). The CDR3 DNA follows: TGTGCCAGCAGCTTCCCCGGGGCGGACACTGAAGCTTTCTTT. This codes for CASSFPGADTEAFF.

CDR3 protein: CASSGGTSGSYNEQFF. The CDR3 coding sequence is TGTGCCAGCAGCGGGGGGACTAGCGGGAGTTACAATGAGCAGTTCTTC. This chain uses TRBV6-4 with TRBJ2-1; TRBD2 matches 14 bases. This CDR3 contains 16 residues. Looked up from germline, CDR1 is MRHNA and CDR2 is SNTAGT. Unmatched junction bases numbered 5, after V lost 6 bases and J lost 4 bases.

The rearrangement links TRBV4-2 to TRBJ2-1, with TRBD2 matching 8 bases. CDR1 and CDR2 (germline): LGHNA, YNFKEQ. The CDR3 length is 15 residues. V dropped 4 bases and J dropped 8; count of bases not matched to a gene: 10. The CDR3 sequence: CASSPLAGPNDEQFF. CDR3 nucleotides: TGTGCCAGCAGCCCTTTAGCGGGACCAAACGATGAGCAGTTCTTC.

On this clone: Its ends do not fully match the called genes, so a read error is possible. The chain employs TRBV4-1 and TRBJ2-5; D call uncertain. The CDR3 extends over 13 amino acids. Germline CDR1 reads MGHRA; CDR2 reads YSYEKL. The CDR3 sequence: CASSQVLRSVSDF. The DNA of the CDR3 is TGCGCCAGCAGCCAAGTTCTACGTTCCGTAAGTGACTTC.

This clone has more than one count but fewer than ten. The CDR3 protein is CASSYLPEDTEAFF. Written as DNA, the CDR3 is TGTGCCAGCAGTTATCTCCCAGAGGACACTGAAGCTTTCTTT. The V call is TRBV6-5, the J call TRBJ1-1; no firm D call. Trimming took 3 bases from V and 3 from J, leaving 11 bases between them. This CDR3 has 14 residues. In germline, CDR1 is MNHEY, CDR2 SVGAGI.

The gene calls are TRBV13 and TRBJ2-1, with TRBD2 identical over 12 bases. The CDR3 has 17 residues. The germline gives CDR1 PRHDT, CDR2 FYEKMQ (reference sequence). The V segment lost 5 bases and the J segment 3 bases; nucleotides outside the gene matches: 8. CDR3 residues: CASSPETSGGFYNEQFF. The CDR3 region has the DNA TGTGCCAGCAGCCCAGAAACTAGCGGGGGGTTCTACAATGAGCAGTTCTTC.

This chain links TRBV28 with TRBJ2-1; 12 nucleotides align to TRBD2. Germline V lookup: CDR1 MDHEN, CDR2 SYDVKM. Trimming cost V 6 bases and J 8 bases; bases outside gene matches: 11. The CDR3 totals 16 residues. The CDR3 nucleotides read TGTGCCAGCAGCCCGAGGGACCGACTAGCGGGAGATGAGCAGTTCTTC. It is translated as CASSPRDRLAGDEQFF.

This clone was recorded once. At one of its ends the junction is not consistent with the germline gene, which may arise from a read error. The chain has TRBV6-1 and TRBJ1-3, with TRBD1 identical over 11 bases. CDR1 is MNHNS, CDR2 SASEGT, per germline. The CDR3 is 18 amino acids. The CDR3 here is CASTEALGQGAPGNTIYF. The CDR3, as DNA: TGTGCCAGCACTGAAGCCCTTGGACAGGGGGCCCCTGGAAACACCATATATTTT.

The gene calls are TRBV5-4 and TRBJ2-7; TRBD1 is a possible D gene (5 bases). From germline, CDR1 is SGHNT and CDR2 YYREEE (reference sequence). The CDR3 has 15 amino acids. V lost 1 base to trimming and J lost 3 bases, with 14 bases between them. For the CDR3, the DNA is TGTGCCAGCAGCTTGTTCCTCGCCAGGGTCTACGAGCAGTACTTC. It translates to CASSLFLARVYEQYF.